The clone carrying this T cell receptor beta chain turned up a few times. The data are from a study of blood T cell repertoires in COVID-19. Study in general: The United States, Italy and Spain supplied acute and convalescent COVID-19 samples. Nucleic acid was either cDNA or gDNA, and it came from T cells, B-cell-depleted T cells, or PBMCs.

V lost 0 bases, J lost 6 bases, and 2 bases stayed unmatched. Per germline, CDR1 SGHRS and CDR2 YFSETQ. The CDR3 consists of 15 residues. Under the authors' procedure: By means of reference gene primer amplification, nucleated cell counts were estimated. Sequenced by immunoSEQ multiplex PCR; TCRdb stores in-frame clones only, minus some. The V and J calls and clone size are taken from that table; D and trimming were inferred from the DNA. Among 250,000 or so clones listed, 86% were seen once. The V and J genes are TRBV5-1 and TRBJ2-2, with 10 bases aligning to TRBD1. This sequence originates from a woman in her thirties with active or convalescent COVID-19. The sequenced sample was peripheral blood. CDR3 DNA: TGCGCCAGCAGCTTGGTGGGACAGGGGTCCGGGGAGCTGTTTTTT. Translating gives CASSLVGQGSGELFF.